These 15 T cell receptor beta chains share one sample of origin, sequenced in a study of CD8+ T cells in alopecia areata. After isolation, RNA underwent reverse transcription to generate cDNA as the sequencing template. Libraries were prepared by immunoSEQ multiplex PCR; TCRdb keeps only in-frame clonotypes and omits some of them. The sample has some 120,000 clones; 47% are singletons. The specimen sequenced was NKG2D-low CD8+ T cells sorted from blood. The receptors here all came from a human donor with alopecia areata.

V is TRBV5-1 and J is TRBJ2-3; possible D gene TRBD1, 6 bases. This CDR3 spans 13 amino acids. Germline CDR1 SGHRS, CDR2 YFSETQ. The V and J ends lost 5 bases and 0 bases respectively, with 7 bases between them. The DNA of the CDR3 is TGCGCCAGCAGGGACAGTAGCACAGATACGCAGTATTTT. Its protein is CASRDSSTDTQYF.

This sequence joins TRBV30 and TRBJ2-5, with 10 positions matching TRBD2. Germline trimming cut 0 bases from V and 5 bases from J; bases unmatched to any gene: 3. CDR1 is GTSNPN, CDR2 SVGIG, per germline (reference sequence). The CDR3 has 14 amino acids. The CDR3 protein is CAWSVSGRVETQYF. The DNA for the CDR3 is TGTGCCTGGAGTGTAAGCGGGAGGGTGGAGACCCAGTACTTC. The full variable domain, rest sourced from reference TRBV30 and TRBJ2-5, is SQTIHQWPATLVQPVGSPLSLECTVEGTSNPNLYWYRQAAGRGLQLLFYSVGIGQISSEVPQNLSASRPQDRQFILSSKKLLLSDSGFYLCAWSVSGRVETQYFGPGTRLLVL.

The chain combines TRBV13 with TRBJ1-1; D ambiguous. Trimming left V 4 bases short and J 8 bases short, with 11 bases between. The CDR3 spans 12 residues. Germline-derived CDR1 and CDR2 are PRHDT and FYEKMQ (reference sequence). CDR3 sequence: CASSSGLAEAFF. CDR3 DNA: TGTGCCAGCAGCTCCGGACTAGCCGAAGCTTTCTTT.

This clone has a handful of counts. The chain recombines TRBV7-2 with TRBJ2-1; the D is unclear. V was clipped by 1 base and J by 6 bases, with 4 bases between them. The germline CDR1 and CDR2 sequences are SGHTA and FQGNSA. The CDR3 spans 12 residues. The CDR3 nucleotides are TGTGCCAGCAGCTTAGAGCTCAATGAGCAGTTCTTC. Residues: CASSLELNEQFF. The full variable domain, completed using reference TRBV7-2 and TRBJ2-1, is GAGVSQSPSNKVTEKGKDVELRCDPISGHTALYWYRQSLGQGLEFLIYFQGNSAPDKSGLPSDRFSAERTGGSVSTLTIQRTQQEDSAVYLCASSLELNEQFFGPGTRLTVL.

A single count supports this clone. CDR3 DNA sequence: TGTGCCACCTCGTTAGGAACTGAAGCTTTCTTT. It specifies CATSLGTEAFF. The V and J genes are TRBV15 and TRBJ1-1, with D unresolved. The CDR3 spans 11 residues. V lost 8 bases and J 5 bases, leaving 9 bases between the germline ends. Germline V gene sequence: CDR1 LNHNV, CDR2 YYDKDF (reference sequence).

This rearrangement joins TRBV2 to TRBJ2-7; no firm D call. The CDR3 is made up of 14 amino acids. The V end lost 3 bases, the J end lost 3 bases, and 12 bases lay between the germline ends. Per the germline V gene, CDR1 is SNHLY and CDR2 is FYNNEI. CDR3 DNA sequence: TGTGCCAGCAGTGACCCAGATCAGTACTACGAGCAGTACTTC. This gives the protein CASSDPDQYYEQYF. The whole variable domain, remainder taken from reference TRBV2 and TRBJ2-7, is EPEVTQTPSHQVTQMGQEVILRCVPISNHLYFYWYRQILGQKVEFLVSFYNNEISEKSEIFDDQFSVERPDGSNFTLKIRSTKLEDSAMYFCASSDPDQYYEQYFGPGTRLTVT.

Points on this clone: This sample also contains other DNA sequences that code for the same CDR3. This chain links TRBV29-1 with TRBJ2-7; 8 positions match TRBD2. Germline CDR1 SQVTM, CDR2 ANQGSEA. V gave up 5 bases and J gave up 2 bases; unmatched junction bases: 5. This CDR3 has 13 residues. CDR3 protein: CSVMYGGAYEQYF. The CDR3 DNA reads TGCAGCGTTATGTACGGGGGGGCCTACGAGCAGTACTTC.

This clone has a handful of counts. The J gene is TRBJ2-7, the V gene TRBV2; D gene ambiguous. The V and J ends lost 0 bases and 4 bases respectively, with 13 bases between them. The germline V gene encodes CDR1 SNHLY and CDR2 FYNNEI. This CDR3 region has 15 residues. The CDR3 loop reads CASSEAQQSPYEQYF. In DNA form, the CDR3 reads TGTGCCAGCAGTGAAGCGCAACAGAGCCCATACGAGCAGTACTTC.

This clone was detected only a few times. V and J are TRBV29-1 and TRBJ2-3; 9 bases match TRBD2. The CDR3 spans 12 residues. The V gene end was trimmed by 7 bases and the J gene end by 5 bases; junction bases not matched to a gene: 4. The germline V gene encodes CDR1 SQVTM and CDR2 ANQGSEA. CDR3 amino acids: CSGGLARDTQYF. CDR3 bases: TGCAGCGGCGGACTAGCGAGAGATACGCAGTATTTT.

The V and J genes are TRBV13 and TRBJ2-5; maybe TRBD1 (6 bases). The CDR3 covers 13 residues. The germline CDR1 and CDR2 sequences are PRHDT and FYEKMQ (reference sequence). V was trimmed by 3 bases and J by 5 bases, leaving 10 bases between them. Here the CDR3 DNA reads TGTGCCAGCAGCTTTGGACAGAGGGAGACCCAGTACTTC. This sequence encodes CASSFGQRETQYF.

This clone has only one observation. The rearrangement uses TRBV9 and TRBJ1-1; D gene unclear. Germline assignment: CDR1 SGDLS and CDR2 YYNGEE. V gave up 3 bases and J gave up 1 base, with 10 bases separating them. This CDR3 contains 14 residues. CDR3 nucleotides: TGTGCCAGCAGCGAGCCAGGACCGAACACTGAAGCTTTCTTT. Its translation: CASSEPGPNTEAFF.

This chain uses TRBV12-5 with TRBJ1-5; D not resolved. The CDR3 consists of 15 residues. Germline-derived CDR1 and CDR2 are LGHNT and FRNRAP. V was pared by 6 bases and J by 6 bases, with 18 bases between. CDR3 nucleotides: TGTGCTAGTGGCTCCACCGTTGAAACGGGTCAGCCCCAGCATTTT. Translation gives CASGSTVETGQPQHF.

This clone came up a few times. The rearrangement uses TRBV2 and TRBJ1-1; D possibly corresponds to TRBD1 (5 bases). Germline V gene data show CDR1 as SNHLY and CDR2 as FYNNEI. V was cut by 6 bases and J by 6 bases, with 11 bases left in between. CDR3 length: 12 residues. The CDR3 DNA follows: TGTGCCAGCAGGGGTGGGGGTTCTGAAGCTTTCTTT. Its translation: CASRGGGSEAFF.

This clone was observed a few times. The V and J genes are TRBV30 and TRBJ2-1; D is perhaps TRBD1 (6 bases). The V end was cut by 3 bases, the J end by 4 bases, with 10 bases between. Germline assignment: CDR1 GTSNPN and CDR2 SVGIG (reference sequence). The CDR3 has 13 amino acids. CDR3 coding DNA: TGTGCCTGGAGGGAGGACAGTTACAATGAGCAGTTCTTC. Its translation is CAWREDSYNEQFF.

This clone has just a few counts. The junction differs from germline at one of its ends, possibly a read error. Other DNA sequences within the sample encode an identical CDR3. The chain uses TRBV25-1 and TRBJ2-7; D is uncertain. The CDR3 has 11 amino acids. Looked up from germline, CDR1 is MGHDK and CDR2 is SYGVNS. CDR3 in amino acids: CASSEAYEQYF. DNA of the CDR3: TGTGCCAGTAGTGAGGCCTACGAGCAGTACTTC.